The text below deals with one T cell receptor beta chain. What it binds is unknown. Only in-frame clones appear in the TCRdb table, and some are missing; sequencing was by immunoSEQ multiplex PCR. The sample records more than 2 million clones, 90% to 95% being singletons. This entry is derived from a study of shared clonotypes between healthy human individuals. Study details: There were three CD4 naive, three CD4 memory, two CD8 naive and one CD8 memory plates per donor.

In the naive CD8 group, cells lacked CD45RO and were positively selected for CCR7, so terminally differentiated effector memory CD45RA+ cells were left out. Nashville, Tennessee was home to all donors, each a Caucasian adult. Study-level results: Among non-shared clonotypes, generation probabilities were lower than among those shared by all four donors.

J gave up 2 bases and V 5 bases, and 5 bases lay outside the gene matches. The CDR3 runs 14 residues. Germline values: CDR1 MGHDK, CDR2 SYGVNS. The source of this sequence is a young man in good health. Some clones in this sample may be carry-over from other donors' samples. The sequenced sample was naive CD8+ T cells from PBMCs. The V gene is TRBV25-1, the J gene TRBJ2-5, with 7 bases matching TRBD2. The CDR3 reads CASSSSGLQETQYF. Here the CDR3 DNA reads TGTGCCAGCAGTTCTAGCGGCCTACAAGAGACCCAGTACTTC.